This entry lists 4 T cell receptor beta chains sequenced from one sample in a study of cytomegalovirus exposure and HLA in healthy donors. With 60 Vbeta and 13 Jbeta primers, the PCR was carried out. Measured with immunoSEQ multiplex PCR; TCRdb has only the in-frame clones, and not every one. This table has roughly 160,000 clones, around 80% appearing once. The sequenced sample consisted of PBMCs. The receptors here all came from a female donor in good health and CMV-seronegative.

The J gene is TRBJ2-5, the V gene TRBV7-2, with TRBD2 as a possible D gene (6 bases). The better agreement between TRBJ2-7 and the DNA end casts doubt on the J call. The CDR3 contains 14 residues. The germline V gene has CDR1 SGHTA and CDR2 FQGNSA. The CDR3 protein is CASSAGRGTYEQYF. DNA for the CDR3: TGTGCCAGCAGTGCGGGACGGGGTACCTACGAGCAGTACTTC.

The chain employs TRBV4-3 and TRBJ2-7, with D perhaps matching TRBD2 (5 bases). The CDR3 loop spans 15 amino acids. Germline CDR1 reads LGHNA; CDR2 reads YSLEER. Trimming removed 2 bases at V and 3 bases at J, with 14 bases between. The DNA of the CDR3 is TGCGCCAGCAGCCAACAGACTACGGGTTTCTACGAGCAGTACTTC. Residues: CASSQQTTGFYEQYF.

This clone has a single count. The chain combines TRBV18 with TRBJ2-1, with TRBD1 matching 8 bases. Germline loops: CDR1 KGHSH, CDR2 LQKENI. J lost 7 bases, V lost 1 base, and 6 bases had no gene match. CDR3 length: 15 amino acids. CDR3: CASSPLGQGENEQFF. The CDR3 DNA reads TGTGCCAGCTCACCACTCGGACAGGGAGAGAATGAGCAGTTCTTC.

This sequence joins TRBV14 and TRBJ2-7; 7 bases are shared with TRBD1. Trimming took 4 bases from V and 1 from J; bases not matched to a gene: 10. Per the germline V gene, CDR1 is SGHDN and CDR2 is FVKESK. The CDR3 sequence is 16 residues long. The DNA of the CDR3 is TGTGCCAGCAGCCCGTCTCAGGGGGTTAGATCCTACGAGCAGTACTTC. This sequence encodes CASSPSQGVRSYEQYF. The full variable domain, rest sourced from reference TRBV14 and TRBJ2-7, is EAGVTQFPSHSVIEKGQTVTLRCDPISGHDNLYWYRRVMGKEIKFLLHFVKESKQDESGMPNNRFLAERTGGTYSTLKVQPAELEDSGVYFCASSPSQGVRSYEQYFGPGTRLTVT.